Presented here are 7 T cell receptor beta chains from one specimen sequenced in a study of T cell clonality in common variable immunodeficiency. The study's findings and limits: Reportedly, TCR beta sequences from common variable immunodeficiency showed fewer deletions and N-nucleotide insertions.

Antigens of these TCRs are unknown. Profiling relied on immunoSEQ multiplex PCR, and the TCRdb table lists in-frame clones only, not all of them. The sample holds 25,000 or so clones, and no clone turns up only once. What was sequenced was peripheral blood mononuclear cells. All receptors come from a human donor with common variable immunodeficiency.

This clone was counted at least ten times. CDR3 DNA (partial): TGCAGTGCTAGAGCCAGACTAGCGGGGGGCGCGGATCGAGAGACC. Encoded protein: CSARARLAGGADRET. The complete CDR3 sequence is CSARARLAGGADRETQYF. The V and J genes are TRBV20-1 and TRBJ2-5; 13 bases agree with TRBD2. The read terminates 3 residues before the CDR3 end, so the remaining end is supplied by the germline J gene. Per the germline V gene, CDR1 is DFQATT and CDR2 is SNEGSKA (reference sequence). The trim removed 1 base at V and 4 bases at J, leaving 12 bases unmatched. This CDR3 contains 18 residues.

With regard to this clone: Sequencing ends 3 residues short of the CDR3 end; the germline J gene provides the rest. This chain joins TRBV20-1 and TRBJ2-5; D unclear. V gave up 7 bases and J gave up 2 bases, with 14 bases separating them. This CDR3 comprises 13 residues. Looked up from germline, CDR1 is DFQATT and CDR2 is SNEGSKA (reference sequence). The CDR3 sequence is CSVPGRDQETQYF. The DNA read from the CDR3 is TGCAGTGTGCCAGGAAGAGATCAAGAGACC.

In its sample, this clone was seen many times. The CDR3 end falls 3 residues outside the read, so it is completed with the germline J gene. V usage is TRBV14 and J usage is TRBJ2-1, with 8 bases fitting TRBD2. Unmatched junction bases numbered 9, after V lost 1 base and J lost 4 bases. Germline CDR1 reads SGHDN; CDR2 reads FVKESK. CDR3 length: 17 amino acids. The CDR3 DNA, read in part, is TGTGCCAGCAGCCAAGCACGCGGGGGGTTTACGTACAATGAG. This sequence encodes CASSQARGGFTYNE. The whole CDR3 protein is CASSQARGGFTYNEQFF. The entire variable domain, with the rest obtained from reference TRBV14 and TRBJ2-1, is as follows: EAGVTQFPSHSVIEKGQTVTLRCDPISGHDNLYWYRRVMGKEIKFLLHFVKESKQDESGMPNNRFLAERTGGTYSTLKVQPAELEDSGVYFCASSQARGGFTYNEQFFGPGTRLTVL.

With respect to this clone: The CDR3 end falls 3 residues outside the read, so it is completed with the germline J gene. V is TRBV19 and J is TRBJ1-5; 10 bases match TRBD1. The germline V gene encodes CDR1 LNHDA and CDR2 SQIVND (reference sequence). The CDR3 extends over 16 amino acids. The J segment lost 3 bases and the V segment lost 0 bases, leaving 2 bases of the junction unmatched. Partial CDR3 DNA: TGTGCCAGTAGTATAGAGGGACAGGGGCTCAATCAGCCC. Translating gives CASSIEGQGLNQP. The whole CDR3 reads CASSIEGQGLNQPQHF.

This clone was picked up many times. The CDR3 end falls 3 residues outside the read, so it is completed with the germline J gene. The J gene is TRBJ1-1, the V gene TRBV7-9, with TRBD1 matching 8 bases. The CDR3 has 14 residues. With 1 base clipped from V and 4 bases from J, the junction kept 2 bases outside the gene matches. Germline V gene sequence: CDR1 SEHNR, CDR2 FQNEAQ (reference sequence). Incomplete CDR3 DNA: TGTGCCAGCAGCTTAGGACAGGGGATCACTGAA. Amino acids: CASSLGQGITE. The whole CDR3 protein is CASSLGQGITEAFF. Drawing the rest from reference TRBV7-9 and TRBJ1-1, the complete variable domain is DTGVSQNPRHKITKRGQNVTFRCDPISEHNRLYWYRQTLGQGPEFLTYFQNEAQLEKSRLLSDRFSAERPKGSFSTLEIQRTEQGDSAMYLCASSLGQGITEAFFGQGTRLTVV.

About this clone itself: The read halts 3 residues ahead of the CDR3 end, with the missing end drawn from the germline J gene. This chain uses TRBV7-9 with TRBJ1-4; D is unclear. Per the germline V gene, CDR1 is SEHNR and CDR2 is FQNEAQ (reference sequence). This CDR3 contains 14 residues. Deletions cut 5 bases from V and 8 bases from J, with 15 bases between. CDR3 residues: CASSVRGEKEKLFF. The sequenced CDR3 bases are TGTGCCAGCAGCGTCCGGGGTGAGAAGGAAAAA.

This clone was observed many times. The observed sequence ends 3 residues before the CDR3 terminus, with the missing tail filled in from the germline J gene. The chain joins TRBV5-1 to TRBJ2-3; D not resolved. The CDR3 length is 13 residues. Trimming left V 4 bases short and J 6 bases short, with 12 bases between. Germline CDR1 reads SGHRS; CDR2 reads YFSETQ. The CDR3 is CASSREPRDTQYF. The DNA read from the CDR3 is TGCGCCAGCAGCCGTGAACCGCGGGATACG.